This T cell receptor beta chain was captured in a study of long-term antiretroviral therapy in people with HIV. General study findings and limits: Blood in the study was drawn between 2004 and 2017, possibly under older ART regimens, which may be less effective than current ones.

As concerns this clone: What it binds is not known.

The CDR3 loop spans 15 amino acids. Trimming took off 1 base at V and 7 bases at J, with 14 bases between the two ends. The germline CDR1 and CDR2 sequences are LNHDA and SQIVND (reference sequence). Version v3.0 of the immunoSEQ assay was performed at survey level. Clones were sequenced by immunoSEQ multiplex PCR, and TCRdb holds only the in-frame ones, with some missing. The sample consists of around 36,000 clones, about 70% of them appearing once. The origin of this receptor is a man aged 45 to 65 with HIV. The sample consisted of unsorted PBMCs, taken 3 years after starting antiretroviral therapy. The genes are TRBV19 and TRBJ2-1; TRBD1 or TRBD2 may be the D gene (6 bases each). The CDR3 loop reads CASSIADGGGNEQFF. The DNA of the CDR3 is TGTGCCAGTAGTATAGCCGACGGGGGCGGGAATGAGCAGTTCTTC.